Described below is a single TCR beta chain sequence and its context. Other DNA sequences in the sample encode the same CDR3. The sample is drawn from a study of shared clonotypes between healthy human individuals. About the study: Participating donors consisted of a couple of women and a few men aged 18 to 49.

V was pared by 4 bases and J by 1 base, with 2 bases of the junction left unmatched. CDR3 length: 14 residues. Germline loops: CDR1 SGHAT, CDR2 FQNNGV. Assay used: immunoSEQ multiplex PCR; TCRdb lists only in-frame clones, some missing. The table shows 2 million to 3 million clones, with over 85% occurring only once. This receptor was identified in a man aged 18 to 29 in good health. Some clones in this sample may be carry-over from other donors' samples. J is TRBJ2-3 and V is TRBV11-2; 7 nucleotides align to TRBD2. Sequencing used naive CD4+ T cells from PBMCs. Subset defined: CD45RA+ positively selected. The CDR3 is CASSYTSGTDTQYF. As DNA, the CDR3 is TGTGCCAGCAGCTATACTAGCGGCACAGATACGCAGTATTTT.